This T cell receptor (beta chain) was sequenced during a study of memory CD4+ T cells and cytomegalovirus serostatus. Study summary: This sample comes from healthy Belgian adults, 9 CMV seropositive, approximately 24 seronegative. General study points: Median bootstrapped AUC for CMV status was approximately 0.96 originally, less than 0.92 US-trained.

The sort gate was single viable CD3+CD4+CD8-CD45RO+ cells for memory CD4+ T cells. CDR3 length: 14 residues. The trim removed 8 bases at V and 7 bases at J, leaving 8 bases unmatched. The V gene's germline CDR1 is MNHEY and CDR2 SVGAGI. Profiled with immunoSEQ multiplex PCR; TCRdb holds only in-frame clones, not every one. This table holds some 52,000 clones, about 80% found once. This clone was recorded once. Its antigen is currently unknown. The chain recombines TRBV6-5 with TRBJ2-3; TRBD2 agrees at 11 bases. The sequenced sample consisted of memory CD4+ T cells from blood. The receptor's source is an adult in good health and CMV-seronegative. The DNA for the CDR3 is TGTGCCAGCCGGCCGGGACTAGCGGTACATACGCAGTATTTT. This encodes CASRPGLAVHTQYF.